A selection of T cell receptor beta chains follows, all from one sample in a study of T cells in narcolepsy. Assay: immunoSEQ multiplex PCR; the TCRdb copy retains only in-frame clones and omits some. This table has roughly 34,000 clones, 70% to 85% appearing once. The sequenced sample was CD45RA- memory CD4+ T cells from PBMCs. Receptors were obtained from a human donor with narcolepsy. The CDR3 runs from the conserved cysteine through the conserved F or W. D genes are given only for firm matches. Part of the rows lack a size; the others show once, few, many or a class for expanded clones.

size: .; J: TRBJ1-3; D: .; V: TRBV4-3; CDR3: CASSQSTGSSGNTIYF; DNA: TGCGCCAGCAGCCAATCAACAGGAAGCTCTGGAAACACCATATATTTT
size: .; J: TRBJ2-2; D: TRBD2; V: TRBV4-2; CDR3: CASSQEASGGNTGELFF; DNA: TGTGCCAGCAGCCAAGAGGCAAGCGGGGGGAACACCGGGGAGCTGTTTTTT
size: .; J: TRBJ1-2; D: TRBD1; V: TRBV30; CDR3: CAWRLPGQGYGYTF; DNA: TGTGCCTGGCGCTTACCGGGACAGGGGTATGGCTACACCTTC
size: .; J: TRBJ1-6; D: .; V: TRBV7-8; CDR3: CASSVEPPLHF; DNA: TGTGCCAGCAGCGTAGAGCCACCCCTCCACTTT
size: .; J: TRBJ1-2; D: .; V: TRBV28; CDR3: CASRPPSAAYGYTF; DNA: TGTGCCAGCAGACCTCCCTCAGCAGCCTATGGCTACACCTTC
size: .; J: TRBJ2-7; D: TRBD1; V: TRBV2; CDR3: CASWDRRYEQYF; DNA: TGTGCCAGTTGGGACAGACGCTACGAGCAGTACTTC
size: few; J: TRBJ1-6; D: .; V: TRBV6-1; CDR3: CASSEVAGRDSPLHF; DNA: TGTGCCAGCAGTGAAGTGGCAGGGAGGGATTCACCCCTCCACTTT
size: .; J: TRBJ2-5; D: .; V: TRBV7-9; CDR3: CASSLVWSESGETQYF; DNA: TGTGCCAGCAGCTTAGTTTGGTCGGAAAGTGGGGAGACCCAGTACTTC
size: .; J: TRBJ1-6; D: .; V: TRBV7-8; CDR3: CASSASSYNSPLHF; DNA: TGTGCCAGCAGCGCGAGCTCCTATAATTCACCCCTCCACTTT
size: .; J: TRBJ1-3; D: .; V: TRBV7-6; CDR3: CASSLIWASGKGNTIYF; DNA: TGTGCCAGCAGCTTAATATGGGCCTCAGGGAAAGGAAACACCATATATTTT
size: .; J: TRBJ1-3; D: TRBD1; V: TRBV5-1; CDR3: CASTQGTTGNTIYF; DNA: TGCGCCTCCACACAGGGGACGACCGGAAACACCATATATTTT
size: once; J: TRBJ2-7; D: .; V: TRBV11-1; CDR3: CASSLLMRSYEQYF; DNA: TGTGCCAGCAGCTTACTCATGCGGTCCTACGAGCAGTACTTC
size: .; J: TRBJ2-5; D: TRBD2; V: TRBV19; CDR3: CASSPRRGGQETQYF; DNA: TGTGCCAGTAGTCCACGTCGGGGGGGGCAAGAGACCCAGTACTTC
size: .; J: TRBJ2-5; D: .; V: TRBV11-2; CDR3: CASSSGPDPRGTQYF; DNA: TGTGCCAGCAGCTCCGGACCCGACCCAAGGGGGACCCAGTACTTC
size: .; J: TRBJ1-2; D: TRBD1; V: TRBV10-3; CDR3: CAISVRRGGQADNYGYTF; DNA: TGTGCCATCAGTGTGCGACGTGGGGGACAGGCAGATAACTATGGCTACACCTTC
size: .; J: TRBJ2-5; D: .; V: TRBV7-2; CDR3: CASSLTGGNQETQYF; DNA: TGTGCCAGCAGCTTAACGGGCGGGAACCAAGAGACCCAGTACTTC
size: .; J: TRBJ2-5; D: TRBD2; V: TRBV12-5; CDR3: CASGLVRTSLQETQYF; DNA: TGTGCTAGTGGTTTGGTACGGACTAGCCTTCAAGAGACCCAGTACTTC
size: .; J: TRBJ1-1; D: TRBD1; V: TRBV5-1; CDR3: CASSPRQGVKDTEAFF; DNA: TGCGCCAGCAGCCCCCGACAGGGGGTAAAGGACACTGAAGCTTTCTTT
size: .; J: TRBJ2-5; D: .; V: TRBV30; CDR3: CAWQGHLRETQYF; DNA: TGTGCCTGGCAGGGACACCTAAGGGAGACCCAGTACTTC
size: once; J: TRBJ1-3; D: .; V: TRBV5-1; CDR3: CANSLVGNTIYF; DNA: TGCGCCAACAGCTTGGTTGGAAACACCATATATTTT
size: .; J: TRBJ1-4; D: TRBD1; V: TRBV2; CDR3: CASSGDRGNEKLFF; DNA: TGTGCCAGCAGTGGGGACAGGGGGAATGAAAAACTGTTTTTT
size: .; J: TRBJ2-2; D: .; V: TRBV5-6; CDR3: CASSLAARDTGELFF; DNA: TGTGCCAGCAGCTTGGCCGCTCGGGACACCGGGGAGCTGTTTTTT
size: once; J: TRBJ1-2; D: .; V: TRBV7-9; CDR3: CASSAQGSYGYTF; DNA: TGTGCCAGCAGCGCTCAGGGGAGCTATGGCTACACCTTC
size: .; J: TRBJ1-2; D: .; V: TRBV6-4; CDR3: CASGRDTNYGYTF; DNA: TGTGCCAGCGGGCGAGACACTAACTATGGCTACACCTTC
size: .; J: TRBJ1-4; D: .; V: TRBV30; CDR3: CAWTPWGGEKLFF; DNA: TGTGCCTGGACCCCCTGGGGGGGGGAAAAACTGTTTTTT
size: .; J: TRBJ1-5; D: .; V: TRBV7-2; CDR3: CASSSGAGQPQHF; DNA: TGTGCCAGCAGCAGCGGGGCAGGTCAGCCCCAGCATTTT
size: .; J: TRBJ1-1; D: .; V: TRBV7-2; CDR3: CASSLQGYTEAFF; DNA: TGTGCCAGCAGCTTACAGGGGTATACTGAAGCTTTCTTT
size: .; J: TRBJ2-3; D: .; V: TRBV5-5; CDR3: CASSSGTRNTDTQYF; DNA: TGTGCCAGCTCCTCCGGGACAAGAAACACAGATACGCAGTATTTT
size: .; J: TRBJ2-3; D: .; V: TRBV7-2; CDR3: CASSLRQSTDTQYF; DNA: TGTGCCAGCAGCTTGCGACAGAGCACAGATACGCAGTATTTT
size: .; J: TRBJ1-2; D: TRBD1; V: TRBV11-2; CDR3: CASSLVQGVGYTF; DNA: TGTGCCAGCAGCTTAGTACAGGGGGTGGGCTACACCTTC
size: .; J: TRBJ2-1; D: TRBD1; V: TRBV10-3; CDR3: CAISGQGDEQFF; DNA: TGTGCCATCAGCGGACAGGGCGATGAGCAGTTCTTC
size: .; J: TRBJ2-5; D: TRBD1; V: TRBV10-3; CDR3: CASRDREETQYF; DNA: TGTGCCAGTCGGGACAGAGAAGAGACCCAGTACTTC
size: .; J: TRBJ2-3; D: .; V: TRBV10-3; CDR3: CAISELEGGTDTQYF; DNA: TGTGCCATCAGTGAGCTGGAGGGGGGCACAGATACGCAGTATTTT
size: .; J: TRBJ1-5; D: TRBD1; V: TRBV7-2; CDR3: CASSLSGGANQPQHF; DNA: TGTGCCAGCAGCTTGTCAGGGGGCGCAAATCAGCCCCAGCATTTT
size: .; J: TRBJ2-5; D: TRBD2; V: TRBV9; CDR3: CASSTDVRGGWETQYF; DNA: TGTGCCAGCAGCACAGACGTGCGGGGGGGCTGGGAGACCCAGTACTTC
size: .; J: TRBJ1-5; D: .; V: TRBV28; CDR3: CASTPGAGFNQPQHF; DNA: TGTGCCAGCACCCCCGGGGCAGGGTTCAATCAGCCCCAGCATTTT
size: once; J: TRBJ2-7; D: .; V: TRBV10-2; CDR3: CASSDEKTGRYEQYF; DNA: TGCGCCAGCAGTGACGAAAAGACAGGTCGGTACGAGCAGTACTTC
size: .; J: TRBJ2-5; D: .; V: TRBV2; CDR3: CASGRAGNQETQYF; DNA: TGTGCCAGTGGACGGGCAGGCAACCAAGAGACCCAGTACTTC